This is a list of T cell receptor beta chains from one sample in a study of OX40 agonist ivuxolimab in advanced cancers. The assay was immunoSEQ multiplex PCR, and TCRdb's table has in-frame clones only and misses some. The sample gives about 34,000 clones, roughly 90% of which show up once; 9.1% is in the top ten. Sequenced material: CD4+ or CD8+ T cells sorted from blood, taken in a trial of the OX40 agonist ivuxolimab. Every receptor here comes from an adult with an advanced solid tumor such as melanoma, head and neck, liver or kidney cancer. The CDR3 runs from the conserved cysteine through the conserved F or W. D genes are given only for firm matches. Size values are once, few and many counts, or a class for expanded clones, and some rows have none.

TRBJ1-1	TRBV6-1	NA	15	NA	CATHLEVGAYTEAFF	TGTGCCACCCACCTCGAGGTGGGGGCGTACACTGAAGCTTTCTTT
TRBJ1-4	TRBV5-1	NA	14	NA	CASSLEDSNEKLFF	TGCGCCAGCAGCTTGGAGGACAGCAATGAAAAACTGTTTTTT
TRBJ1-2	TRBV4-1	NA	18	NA	CASSQVVRKNDRNYGYTF	TGCGCCAGCAGCCAAGTGGTACGTAAGAACGACAGGAACTATGGCTACACCTTC
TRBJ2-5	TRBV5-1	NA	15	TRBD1	CASSLGQGGEETQYF	TGCGCCAGCAGCTTGGGACAGGGGGGAGAAGAGACCCAGTACTTC
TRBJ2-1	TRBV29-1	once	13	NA	CSSTLTAYNEQFF	TGCAGCTCGACTCTCACTGCCTACAATGAGCAGTTCTTC
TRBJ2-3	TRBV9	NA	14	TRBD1	CASSTDRATDTQYF	TGTGCCAGCAGCACCGACAGGGCCACAGATACGCAGTATTTT
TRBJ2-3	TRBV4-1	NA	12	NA	CASSLHTDTQYF	TGCGCCAGCAGCTTACATACAGATACGCAGTATTTT
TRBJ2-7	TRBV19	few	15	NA	CASSIATGTDYEQYF	TGTGCCAGTAGTATAGCCACCGGGACGGACTACGAGCAGTACTTC
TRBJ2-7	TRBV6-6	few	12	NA	CASSRDADEQYF	TGTGCCAGCAGCCGGGACGCCGACGAGCAGTACTTC
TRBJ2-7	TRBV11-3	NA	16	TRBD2	CASSSTSGKSSYEQYF	TGTGCCAGCAGCTCGACAAGCGGGAAGAGCTCCTACGAGCAGTACTTC
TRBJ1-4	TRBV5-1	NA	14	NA	CASSFGGRNEKLFF	TGCGCCAGCAGCTTTGGAGGACGGAATGAAAAACTGTTTTTT
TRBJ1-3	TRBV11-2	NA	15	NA	CASSLRQAAGNIIYF	TGTGCCAGCAGCTTAAGACAGGCCGCTGGAAACATCATATATTTT
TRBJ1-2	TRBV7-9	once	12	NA	CASSLAMDGYTF	TGTGCCAGCAGCTTAGCTATGGATGGCTACACCTTC
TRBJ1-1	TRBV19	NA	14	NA	CASSPTGRGTEAFF	TGTGCCAGTAGTCCCACGGGAAGGGGCACTGAAGCTTTCTTT
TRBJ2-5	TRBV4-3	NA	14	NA	CASSQGGHQETQYF	TGCGCCAGCAGCCAAGGGGGCCACCAAGAGACCCAGTACTTC
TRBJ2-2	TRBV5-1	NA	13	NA	CASSLQSTGELFF	TGCGCCAGCAGCTTGCAGTCTACCGGGGAGCTGTTTTTT
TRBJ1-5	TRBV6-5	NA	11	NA	CASKEEQPQHF	TGTGCCAGCAAAGAGGAGCAGCCCCAGCATTTT
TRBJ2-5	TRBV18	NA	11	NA	CASSPEETQYF	TGTGCCAGCTCACCCGAAGAGACCCAGTACTTC
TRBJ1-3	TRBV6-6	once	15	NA	CASSRDLGTGNTIYF	TGTGCCAGCAGTAGGGATCTGGGCACTGGAAACACCATATATTTT
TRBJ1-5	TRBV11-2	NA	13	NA	CASSLTDHQPQHF	TGTGCCAGCAGCTTAACCGACCATCAGCCCCAGCATTTT
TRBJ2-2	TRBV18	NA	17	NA	CASSPIDPGLLTGELFF	TGTGCCAGCTCACCAATCGACCCGGGACTCCTCACCGGGGAGCTGTTTTTT
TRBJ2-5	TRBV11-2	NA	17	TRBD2	CASSYGTSGYYQETQYF	TGTGCCAGCAGCTATGGGACTAGCGGTTATTACCAAGAGACCCAGTACTTC
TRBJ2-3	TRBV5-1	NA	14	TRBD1	CASSWGQGADTQYF	TGCGCCAGCAGCTGGGGACAGGGTGCAGATACGCAGTATTTT
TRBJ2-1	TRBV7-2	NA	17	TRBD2	CASSLGSLAGAYNEQFF	TGTGCCAGCAGCTTAGGTTCCCTAGCGGGAGCCTACAATGAGCAGTTCTTC
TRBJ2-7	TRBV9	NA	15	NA	CASSPQLSSGYEQYF	TGTGCCAGCAGCCCCCAATTGAGCTCGGGGTACGAGCAGTACTTC
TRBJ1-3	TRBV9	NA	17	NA	CASSVDGTRSSGNTIYF	TGTGCCAGCAGCGTAGACGGGACAAGAAGCTCTGGAAACACCATATATTTT
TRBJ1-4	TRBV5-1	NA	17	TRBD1	CASSSSGTGNLNEKLFF	TGCGCCAGCAGCTCTTCCGGGACAGGGAACCTTAATGAAAAACTGTTTTTT
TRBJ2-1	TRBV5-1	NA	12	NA	CASSLDMYEQFF	TGCGCCAGCAGCTTGGACATGTATGAGCAGTTCTTC
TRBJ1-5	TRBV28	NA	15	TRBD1	CASSLQQGGNQPQHF	TGTGCCAGCAGTTTACAACAGGGGGGAAATCAGCCCCAGCATTTT
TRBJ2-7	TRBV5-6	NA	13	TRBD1	CASSSGGWYEQYF	TGTGCCAGCTCCTCAGGGGGCTGGTACGAGCAGTACTTC
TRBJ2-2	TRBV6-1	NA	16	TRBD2	CASSETSGRANGELFF	TGTGCCAGCAGTGAGACTAGCGGGAGGGCCAACGGGGAGCTGTTTTTT
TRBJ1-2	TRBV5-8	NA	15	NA	CASSFTGILNYGYTF	TGTGCCAGCAGCTTCACAGGCATACTTAACTATGGCTACACCTTC
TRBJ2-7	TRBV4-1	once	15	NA	CASSQELYSNYEQYF	TGCGCCAGCAGCCAAGAGCTCTACAGTAACTACGAGCAGTACTTC
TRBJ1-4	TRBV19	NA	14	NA	CASRHRDNNEKLFF	TGTGCCAGTAGACACCGGGACAATAATGAAAAACTGTTTTTT
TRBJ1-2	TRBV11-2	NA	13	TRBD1	CASSLSGGARYTF	TGTGCCAGCAGCTTATCAGGGGGCGCGCGCTACACCTTC
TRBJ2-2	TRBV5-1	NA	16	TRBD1	CASSSTGTANTGELFF	TGCGCCAGCAGCTCAACCGGGACAGCGAACACCGGGGAGCTGTTTTTT
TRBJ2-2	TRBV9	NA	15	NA	CASSVELAYTGELFF	TGTGCCAGCAGCGTAGAGTTAGCCTACACCGGGGAGCTGTTTTTT
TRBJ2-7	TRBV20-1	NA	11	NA	CSGSPTYEQYF	TGCAGCGGGAGTCCAACCTACGAGCAGTACTTC
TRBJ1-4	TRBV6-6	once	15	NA	CASSRYTALNEKLFF	TGTGCCAGCAGCCGATATACAGCGCTTAATGAAAAACTGTTTTTT
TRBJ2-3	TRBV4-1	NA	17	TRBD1	CASSQDPPGGGTDTQYF	TGCGCCAGCAGCCAAGATCCCCCAGGGGGTGGCACAGATACGCAGTATTTT
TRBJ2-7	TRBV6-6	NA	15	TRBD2	CASTGGASGVYEQYF	TGTGCCAGCACAGGGGGGGCTAGCGGGGTCTACGAGCAGTACTTC
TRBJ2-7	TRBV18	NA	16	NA	CASSPRRSGPSSEQYF	TGTGCCAGCTCACCACGTAGGAGTGGACCATCCTCCGAGCAGTACTTC
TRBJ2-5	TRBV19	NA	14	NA	CASRRPGAEETQYF	TGTGCCAGTAGGAGACCGGGGGCCGAAGAGACCCAGTACTTC
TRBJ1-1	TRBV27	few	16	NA	CASGARTARVNTEAFF	TGTGCCAGCGGGGCTCGGACGGCTAGGGTGAACACTGAAGCTTTCTTT
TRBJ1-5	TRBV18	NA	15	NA	CASSPRQGRNQPQHF	TGTGCCAGCTCACCTCGGCAGGGTCGCAATCAGCCCCAGCATTTT
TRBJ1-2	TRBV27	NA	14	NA	CASSLRQGDYGYTF	TGTGCCAGCAGTTTGCGGCAGGGAGACTATGGCTACACCTTC
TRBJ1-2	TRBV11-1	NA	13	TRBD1	CASQDRDTYGYTF	TGTGCCAGCCAAGACAGGGATACCTATGGCTACACCTTC
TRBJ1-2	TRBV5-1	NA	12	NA	CASSLEQERYTF	TGCGCCAGCAGCTTGGAACAGGAGCGCTACACCTTC
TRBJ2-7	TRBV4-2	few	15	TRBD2	CASSHGTSGPYEQYF	TGTGCCAGCAGCCATGGGACTAGCGGGCCTTACGAGCAGTACTTC
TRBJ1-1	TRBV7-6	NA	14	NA	CASSLAGFEAEAFF	TGTGCCAGCAGCTTAGCCGGGTTTGAAGCTGAAGCTTTCTTT
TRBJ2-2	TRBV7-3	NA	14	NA	CASSSTYAGGELFF	TGTGCCAGCAGCTCCACTTACGCAGGCGGGGAGCTGTTTTTT
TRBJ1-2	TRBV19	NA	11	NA	CASSVGRFLTF	TGTGCCAGTAGTGTCGGTCGGTTCTTAACCTTC
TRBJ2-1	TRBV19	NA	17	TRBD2	CASSIDQVSGSYNEQFF	TGTGCCAGTAGTATAGATCAGGTTAGCGGGAGCTACAATGAGCAGTTCTTC
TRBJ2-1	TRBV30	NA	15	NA	CAWSVGLAPNNEQFF	TGTGCCTGGAGTGTGGGTCTAGCGCCGAACAATGAGCAGTTCTTC
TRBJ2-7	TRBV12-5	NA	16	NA	CASGLVLGGAEYEQYF	TGTGCTAGTGGTTTGGTGTTAGGAGGGGCTGAGTACGAGCAGTACTTC
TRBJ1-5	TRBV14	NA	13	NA	CASSRSENQPQHF	TGTGCCAGCAGCCGGAGTGAAAATCAGCCCCAGCATTTT
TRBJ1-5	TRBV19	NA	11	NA	CASGARQPQHF	TGTGCCAGTGGGGCCCGGCAGCCCCAGCATTTT